This T cell receptor beta chain was documented in a study of radiation and T cells in renal cell carcinoma. This clone was seen a handful of times. Time point noted: baseline pretreatment blood. Treatment: 15 Gy SBRT to primary tumor, nephrectomy 4 weeks later. CDR1 and CDR2 from the germline V gene are LGHNA and YNFKEQ. The CDR3 sequence is 15 residues long. Trimming removed 1 base from V and 2 bases from J, with 10 bases in between. TCRdb's copy holds only in-frame clones and misses some; the assay was immunoSEQ multiplex PCR. The sample records 90,000 to 95,000 clones, 65% to 85% being singletons. The receptor was isolated from a man aged 55 to 70 with renal cell carcinoma. The genes are TRBV4-2 and TRBJ2-3; tentatively, D is TRBD2 (6 bases). This material consisted of blood, taken from a patient whose treatment included radiotherapy and nephrectomy. The CDR3 DNA follows: TGTGCCAGCAGCCAAGGCGGAGGGGACACAGATACGCAGTATTTT. Protein: CASSQGGGDTDTQYF.